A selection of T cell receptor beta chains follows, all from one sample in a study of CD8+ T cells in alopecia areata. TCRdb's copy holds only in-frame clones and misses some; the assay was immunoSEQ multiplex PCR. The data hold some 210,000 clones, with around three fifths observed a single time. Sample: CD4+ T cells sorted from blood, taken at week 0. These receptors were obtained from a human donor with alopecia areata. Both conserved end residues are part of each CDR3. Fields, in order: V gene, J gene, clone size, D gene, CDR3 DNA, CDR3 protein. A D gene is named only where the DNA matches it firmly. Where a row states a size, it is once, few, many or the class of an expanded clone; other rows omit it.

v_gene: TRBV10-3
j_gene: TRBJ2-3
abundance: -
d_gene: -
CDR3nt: TGTGCCATCAGGATGACTAGCACAGATACGCAGTATTTT
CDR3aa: CAIRMTSTDTQYF

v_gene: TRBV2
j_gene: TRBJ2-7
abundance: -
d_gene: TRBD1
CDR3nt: TGTGCCAGCAGTGAGCAGGGGGCTCTGCAGTACTTC
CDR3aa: CASSEQGALQYF

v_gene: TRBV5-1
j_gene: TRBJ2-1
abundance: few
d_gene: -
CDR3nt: TGCGCCAGCAGCTCCACAGGGAACAATGAGCAGTTCTTC
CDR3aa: CASSSTGNNEQFF

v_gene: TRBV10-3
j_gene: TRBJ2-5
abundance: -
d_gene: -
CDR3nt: TGTGCCATCAGTGAGAGCAGGGAAGAGACCCAGTACTTC
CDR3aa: CAISESREETQYF

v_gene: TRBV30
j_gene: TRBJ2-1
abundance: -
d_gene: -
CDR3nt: TGTGCCTGGGACGGGCAAGGGGTATCCTTTGAGCAGTTCTTC
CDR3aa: CAWDGQGVSFEQFF

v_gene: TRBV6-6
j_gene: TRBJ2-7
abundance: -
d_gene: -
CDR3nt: TGTGCCAGCAGTCGGGAACGGGGGCCCTACGAGCAGTACTTC
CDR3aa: CASSRERGPYEQYF

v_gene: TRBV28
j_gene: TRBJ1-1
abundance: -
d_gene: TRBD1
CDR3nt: TGTGCCAGCAGTTTTGGGGGTGTGACAGGGCGAGGGAACACTGAAGCTTTCTTT
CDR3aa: CASSFGGVTGRGNTEAFF

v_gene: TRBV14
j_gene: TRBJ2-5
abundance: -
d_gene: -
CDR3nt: TGTGCCAGCAGCGCACGAAGAGGCAGGGGAAGGGGAGAGACCCAGTACTTC
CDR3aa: CASSARRGRGRGETQYF

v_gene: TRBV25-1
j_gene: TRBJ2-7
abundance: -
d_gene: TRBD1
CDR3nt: TGTGCCAGCACCAAGGGGACAGGGGGCTACGAGCAGTACTTC
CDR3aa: CASTKGTGGYEQYF

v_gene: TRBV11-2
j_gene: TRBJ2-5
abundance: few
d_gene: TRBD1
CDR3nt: TGTGCCAGCAGCTTGGGGACAGGGGGGACCCAAGAGACCCAGTACTTC
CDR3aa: CASSLGTGGTQETQYF

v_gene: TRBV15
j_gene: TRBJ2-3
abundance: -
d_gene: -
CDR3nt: TGTGCCACCGGCTGGGGTGGCTCTTCCACAGATACGCAGTATTTT
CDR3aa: CATGWGGSSTDTQYF

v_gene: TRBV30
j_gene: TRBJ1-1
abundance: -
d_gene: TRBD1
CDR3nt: TGTGCCTGGAGTAAGGTCACAGGGGGCAGGGGCACTGAAGCTTTCTTT
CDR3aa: CAWSKVTGGRGTEAFF